Below are 22 T cell receptor beta chains sequenced from a single sample in a study of blood T cell repertoires in COVID-19. Assay: immunoSEQ multiplex PCR; the TCRdb copy retains only in-frame clones and omits some. Among about 140,000 clones listed, 84% were seen once. Sequences were obtained from PBMCs or T cells enriched from blood (not recorded which). Every receptor here comes from a woman aged 45 to 65 with acute COVID-19.

This chain joins TRBV2 and TRBJ1-2, with a tentative D call TRBD1 (5 bases). Trimming left V 8 bases short and J 5 bases short, with 21 bases between. The CDR3 is 15 amino acids. Germline V lookup: CDR1 SNHLY, CDR2 FYNNEI. Here the CDR3 DNA reads TGTGCCAGCGCCAACCGTCGGGGGAATACGTATGGCTACACCTTC. This gives the protein CASANRRGNTYGYTF.

This chain links TRBV6-5 with TRBJ2-2, with D perhaps matching TRBD2 (6 bases). The CDR3 totals 13 residues. Germline loops: CDR1 MNHEY, CDR2 SVGAGI. V shed 7 bases and J shed 3 bases, with 9 bases lying between them. Here the CDR3 DNA reads TGTGCCAGCAAGGAGGGGTACACCGGGGAGCTGTTTTTT. Translation: CASKEGYTGELFF.

The chain has TRBV5-1 and TRBJ2-7; 10 nucleotides agree with TRBD1. The CDR3 has 14 residues. Germline CDR1 reads SGHRS; CDR2 reads YFSETQ. V dropped 4 bases and J dropped 6; count of bases not matched to a gene: 7. For the CDR3, the DNA is TGCGCCAGCAGCCCCGGGACAGGGGACCTCGAGCAGTACTTC. Its protein product is CASSPGTGDLEQYF.

The V call is TRBV27, the J call TRBJ2-7, with TRBD2 matching over 10 bases. The V segment lost 10 bases and the J segment 4 bases; nucleotides outside the gene matches: 10. CDR3 length: 14 residues. Germline-derived CDR1 and CDR2 are MNHEY and SMNVEV (reference sequence). In nucleotides, the CDR3 is TGTGCCACCCGTGGGAGCGGGAGGGGGTACGAGCAGTACTTC. This encodes CATRGSGRGYEQYF.

The gene calls are TRBV6-6 and TRBJ2-7; maybe TRBD1 (5 bases). CDR3 size: 14 residues. V gave up 2 bases and J gave up 5 bases, with 13 bases separating them. CDR1 is MNHNY and CDR2 is SVGAGI in the germline V gene (reference sequence). The CDR3 coding sequence is TGTGCCAGCAGTTACGGTGGGGCCGCCCACGAGCAGTACTTC. Translated, it gives CASSYGGAAHEQYF.

The chain employs TRBV7-2 and TRBJ1-2, with 11 bases lining up with TRBD1. The CDR3 is 15 amino acids. The germline V gene encodes CDR1 SGHTA and CDR2 FQGNSA. The V gene end was trimmed by 3 bases and the J gene end by 3 bases; junction bases not matched to a gene: 3. This chain's CDR3 is CASSFPGQGDYGYTF. Here the CDR3 DNA reads TGTGCCAGCAGCTTTCCGGGACAGGGGGACTATGGCTACACCTTC.

The CDR3 DNA reads TGTGCCAGCAGCCCTAGGTCCCAGAACACTGAAGCTTTCTTT. Its protein product is CASSPRSQNTEAFF. The chain couples TRBV3-1 (or the pseudogene TRBV3-2) to TRBJ1-1; D is unresolved. V was shortened by 4 bases and J by 1 base, with 10 bases between the two germline ends. CDR1 and CDR2 (germline): LGHDT, YNNKEL (reference sequence). This CDR3 region has 14 residues.

The chain couples TRBV7-9 to TRBJ2-6; D possibly corresponds to TRBD1 (7 bases). Germline CDR1 is SEHNR and CDR2 is FQNEAQ (reference sequence). CDR3 length: 17 residues. Trimming removed 10 bases from V and 1 base from J, with 20 bases in between. CDR3 sequence (DNA): TGTGCCACGCCGGGGGACAGCGGTATTTCTGGGGCCAACGTCCTGACTTTC. Its protein product is CATPGDSGISGANVLTF.

This clone showed up just once. This chain uses TRBV7-3 with TRBJ2-3, with D unclear. CDR1 and CDR2 from the germline V gene are SGHTA and FQGTGA. The germline V and J ends were trimmed by 0 bases and 5 bases, with 6 bases remaining between them. CDR3 length: 13 residues. The CDR3 loop is CASSLTSGDTQYF. CDR3 DNA sequence: TGTGCCAGCAGCTTAACGTCGGGAGATACGCAGTATTTT.

The rearrangement links TRBV7-3 to TRBJ2-1, with 7 bases fitting TRBD2. The V segment lost 2 bases and the J segment 0 bases; nucleotides outside the gene matches: 16. The CDR3 totals 20 residues. Germline V gives CDR1 SGHTA, CDR2 FQGTGA. CDR3 protein: CASSLVGAGRVISSYNEQFF. The CDR3 bases are TGTGCCAGCAGCTTAGTCGGCGCGGGGAGGGTTATTAGCTCCTACAATGAGCAGTTCTTC.

The chain has TRBV19 and TRBJ1-1; D may be TRBD1 (6 bases). The germline gives CDR1 LNHDA, CDR2 SQIVND (reference sequence). This CDR3 is built from 13 residues. Trimming stripped 6 bases from V and 2 bases from J, with 10 bases between. The CDR3 sequence is CASSQQGNTEAFF. CDR3 nucleotide sequence: TGTGCCAGTAGCCAACAGGGCAACACTGAAGCTTTCTTT.

This clone was detected only once. The chain is built from TRBV6-5 and TRBJ2-7; TRBD2 agrees at 7 bases. Trimming at V came to 5 bases and at J to 4 bases, leaving 8 bases not matched to a gene. This CDR3 is built from 14 residues. Germline CDR1 reads MNHEY; CDR2 reads SVGAGI. The CDR3, as DNA: TGTGCCAGCAGTAGCCTTGGGGGGGGGTACGAGCAGTACTTC. Translation: CASSSLGGGYEQYF.

The gene calls are TRBV2 and TRBJ1-1, with TRBD1 as a possible D gene (6 bases). Germline lookup yields CDR1 SNHLY and CDR2 FYNNEI. The CDR3 has 13 amino acids. Trimming took off 7 bases at V and 4 bases at J, with 13 bases between the two ends. CDR3 protein: CASKTGSLTEAFF. In nucleotides, the CDR3 is TGTGCCAGCAAGACAGGCTCTCTCACTGAAGCTTTCTTT.

This clone came up once. The chain carries TRBV6-2 or TRBV6-3 and TRBJ1-1; tentatively, D is TRBD1 (6 bases). The V end was cut by 6 bases, the J end by 1 base, with 12 bases between. The germline V gene has CDR1 MNHEY and CDR2 SVGEGT. There are 14 residues in the CDR3. The CDR3 region is CASSEGGENTEAFF. CDR3 nucleotides: TGTGCCAGCAGCGAAGGGGGGGAGAACACTGAAGCTTTCTTT.

DNA for the CDR3: TGTGCCAGCAGATCAACAGGGACCGGGGAGCTGTTTTTT. Protein sequence: CASRSTGTGELFF. The J gene is TRBJ2-2, the V gene TRBV2; maybe TRBD1 (6 bases). CDR3 length: 13 amino acids. Germline lookup yields CDR1 SNHLY and CDR2 FYNNEI. Trimming took 6 bases from V and 5 from J, leaving 10 bases between them.

Only a few counts were recorded for this clone. The rearrangement joins TRBV5-8 to TRBJ2-7, with D tentatively TRBD1 (6 bases). Trimming took 4 bases from V and 0 from J, leaving 17 bases between them. This CDR3 region has 16 residues. Germline V gene lookup returns CDR1 SGHTS and CDR2 YDEGEE. In nucleotides, the CDR3 is TGTGCCAGCAGCCTGAAATTACCAGGGGCCTCCTACGAGCAGTACTTC. The encoded protein is CASSLKLPGASYEQYF.

This rearrangement joins TRBV2 to TRBJ2-5; 7 nucleotides line up with TRBD2. With V trimmed by 6 bases and J by 2 bases, 6 bases remained unmatched. The CDR3 sequence is 14 residues long. The germline V gene has CDR1 SNHLY and CDR2 FYNNEI. CDR3 sequence (DNA): TGTGCCAGCAGCCTAGTCGGGGGGCAAGAGACCCAGTACTTC. It yields the protein CASSLVGGQETQYF.

The V call is TRBV9, the J call TRBJ1-6; maybe TRBD1 (5 bases). The CDR3 spans 15 residues. V was clipped by 3 bases and J by 4 bases, with 11 bases between them. Looked up from germline, CDR1 is SGDLS and CDR2 is YYNGEE. CDR3 bases: TGTGCCAGCAGCGCCAGACAGACTTATAATTCACCCCTCCACTTT. It encodes CASSARQTYNSPLHF.

The chain joins TRBV9 to TRBJ2-2, with D perhaps TRBD1 (6 bases). CDR3 size: 16 residues. Germline loops: CDR1 SGDLS, CDR2 YYNGEE. V lost 0 bases to trimming and J lost 2 bases, with 11 bases between them. The CDR3 nucleotides are TGTGCCAGCAGCGTAGGGCCGACAGGCAACACCGGGGAGCTGTTTTTT. Protein product: CASSVGPTGNTGELFF.

The rearrangement links TRBV19 to TRBJ1-2, with TRBD1 identical over 8 bases. Germline CDR1 LNHDA, CDR2 SQIVND (reference sequence). Trimming cost V 3 bases and J 8 bases; bases outside gene matches: 8. This CDR3 spans 14 amino acids. CDR3 sequence (DNA): TGTGCCAGTAGTATCAGCAGGGGGCTCGACGGCTACACCTTC. Translating it yields CASSISRGLDGYTF.

The rearrangement uses TRBV5-1 and TRBJ1-2; D perhaps matches TRBD1 (5 bases). Germline V CDR1 and CDR2: SGHRS, YFSETQ. Trimming took off 1 base at V and 4 bases at J, with 14 bases between the two ends. The CDR3 is 15 residues long. The CDR3 here is CASSLSGISIYGYTF. The CDR3 DNA sequence: TGCGCCAGCAGCTTGTCAGGGATTTCGATCTATGGCTACACCTTC.

Only a few counts were recorded for this clone. V usage is TRBV10-1 and J usage is TRBJ1-6, with no clear D. Trimming removed 5 bases at V and 5 bases at J, with 10 bases between. CDR3 length equals 14 residues. Germline loops: CDR1 WNHNN, CDR2 SYGVQD (reference sequence). The CDR3 protein is CASSRRLNNSPLHF. The CDR3 DNA reads TGCGCCAGCAGTAGGAGACTAAATAATTCACCCCTCCACTTT.